This T cell receptor (beta chain) was sequenced during a study of radiation and T cells in renal cell carcinoma. Time point given: baseline pretreatment blood. Specified treatment: 15 Gy SBRT to primary tumor, nephrectomy 4 weeks later. As regards this clone: The antigen is undetermined.

Study conclusions and caveats: Pretreatment tumor biopsies were lacking, so baseline clonotypes are unknown.

Sequencing used immunoSEQ multiplex PCR; TCRdb keeps in-frame clones, though not all of them. The sample has about 130,000 clones; about 88% are singletons. The specimen comprised blood, sampled from a patient whose treatment included radiotherapy and nephrectomy. The sequence came from a woman between 50 and 59 years old with renal cell carcinoma.

The CDR3 reads CASRGGAPRTDTQYF. CDR3 nucleotide sequence: TGTGCCAGCAGGGGGGGGGCACCTCGCACAGATACGCAGTATTTT. The chain has TRBV10-3 and TRBJ2-3; D is tentatively TRBD1 or TRBD2 (7 bases each). This CDR3 has 15 amino acids. The germline gives CDR1 ENHRY, CDR2 SYGVKD. Trimming removed 10 bases from V and 1 base from J, with 18 bases in between.